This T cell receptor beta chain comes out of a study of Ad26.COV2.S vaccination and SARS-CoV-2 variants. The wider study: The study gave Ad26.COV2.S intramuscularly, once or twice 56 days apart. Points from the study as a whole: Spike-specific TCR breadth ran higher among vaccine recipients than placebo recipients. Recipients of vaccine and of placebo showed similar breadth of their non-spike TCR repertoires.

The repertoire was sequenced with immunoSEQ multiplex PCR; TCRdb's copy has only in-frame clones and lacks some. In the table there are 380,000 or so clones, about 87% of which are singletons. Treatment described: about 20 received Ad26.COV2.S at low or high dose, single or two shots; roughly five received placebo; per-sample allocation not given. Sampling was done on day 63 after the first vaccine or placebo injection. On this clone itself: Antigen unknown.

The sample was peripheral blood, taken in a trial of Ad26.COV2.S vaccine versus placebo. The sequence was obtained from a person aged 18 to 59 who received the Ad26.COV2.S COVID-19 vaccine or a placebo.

CDR3: CASSQDVVRYPGRSWRGYTF. CDR3 bases: TGCGCCAGCAGCCAAGATGTGGTGCGGTACCCGGGACGGAGTTGGAGAGGCTACACCTTC. The chain has TRBV4-3 and TRBJ1-2, with TRBD1 as a possible D gene (5 bases). Trimming stripped 0 bases from V and 8 bases from J, with 31 bases between. Germline V gives CDR1 LGHNA, CDR2 YSLEER. The CDR3 is 20 amino acids.